Presented here are 28 T cell receptor beta chains from one specimen sequenced in a study of blood T cell repertoires in COVID-19 (dated by TCRdb to about 2020). The library relied on the immunoSEQ multiplex PCR assay. The table comes from immuneACCESS by way of TCRdb, which keeps in-frame sequences with V and J called. Part of the clones is missing from these tables; in studies checked, under half for an unresolved V gene and the rest for unknown reasons. The sample table records approximately 250,000 clones; roughly 86% of these occur just once. Clones ranked in the top ten supply about 8.8% of the sample. Sequenced sample: peripheral blood. The receptors were sampled from a man aged 40-49 years with active or convalescent COVID-19.

This clone is a singleton in its sample. This chain connects TRBV2 to TRBJ1-6; 7 positions match TRBD1. V gave up 7 bases and J gave up 5 bases; unmatched junction bases: 8. From germline, CDR1 is SNHLY and CDR2 FYNNEI. The CDR3 has 15 residues. CDR3 sequence: CASTPTGYNNSPLHF. Written as DNA, the CDR3 is TGTGCCAGCACCCCGACAGGGTACAATAATTCACCCCTCCACTTT.

The V call is TRBV3-1 (or the pseudogene TRBV3-2), the J call TRBJ2-7, with a possible D match to TRBD1 (6 bases). V was cut by 1 base and J by 7 bases, with 14 bases left in between. This CDR3 is built from 14 residues. Germline V gives CDR1 LGHDT, CDR2 YNNKEL (reference sequence). The CDR3 region has the DNA TGTGCCAGCAGCCAAGCCCAGGGGCTACCGGAGCAGTACTTC. This gives the protein CASSQAQGLPEQYF.

The V gene is TRBV5-1, the J gene TRBJ2-7; D may be TRBD1 (5 bases). Looked up from germline, CDR1 is SGHRS and CDR2 is YFSETQ. Trimming cost V 0 bases and J 3 bases, with 16 bases left between them. This CDR3 region has 16 residues. CDR3 protein: CASSLEFSGNLYEQYF. The CDR3 DNA is TGCGCCAGCAGCTTGGAATTTTCAGGGAATCTCTACGAGCAGTACTTC.

J is TRBJ1-2 and V is TRBV18; TRBD1 matches at 9 bases. CDR3 length: 13 residues. V shed 5 bases and J 6 bases; nucleotides not matched to a gene: 4. Germline CDR1 and CDR2: KGHSH and LQKENI. This CDR3 is CASSENRGHGYTF. CDR3 coding DNA: TGTGCCAGCTCAGAGAACAGGGGGCATGGCTACACCTTC. The full variable domain, rest sourced from reference TRBV18 and TRBJ1-2, is NAGVMQNPRHLVRRRGQEARLRCSPMKGHSHVYWYRQLPEEGLKFMVYLQKENIIDESGMPKERFSAEFPKEGPSILRIQQVVRGDSAAYFCASSENRGHGYTFGSGTRLTVV.

This clone was observed once. The V call is TRBV9, the J call TRBJ1-6; D unclear. Looked up from germline, CDR1 is SGDLS and CDR2 is YYNGEE. CDR3 length: 13 residues. The V and J ends lost 3 bases and 5 bases respectively, with 6 bases between them. The CDR3 DNA reads as TGTGCCAGCAGCGCTAATGATAATTCACCCCTCCACTTT. Its translation: CASSANDNSPLHF.

CDR3 DNA: TGTGCCAGCAGCCCCGGGACAGCAAATCAGCCCCAGCATTTT. It encodes CASSPGTANQPQHF. V is TRBV11-2 and J is TRBJ1-5; TRBD1 matches 7 bases. The V gene end was trimmed by 5 bases and the J gene end by 4 bases; junction bases not matched to a gene: 5. CDR3 length equals 14 residues. Germline V gives CDR1 SGHAT, CDR2 FQNNGV.

V and J are TRBV29-1 and TRBJ1-2; 8 positions match TRBD1. Germline CDR1 and CDR2: SQVTM and ANQGSEA. This CDR3 comprises 11 residues. Unmatched junction bases numbered 5, after V lost 8 bases and J lost 6 bases. CDR3 in DNA: TGCAGCTTCCTGACAGGGGATGGCTACACCTTC. Protein product: CSFLTGDGYTF.

The chain carries TRBV5-1 and TRBJ2-3, with 14 bases fitting TRBD2. The trim removed 2 bases at V and 7 bases at J, leaving 3 bases unmatched. This CDR3 has 15 residues. Per germline, CDR1 SGHRS and CDR2 YFSETQ. The CDR3 loop is CASSFGLAGGYTQYF. The DNA for the CDR3 is TGCGCCAGCAGCTTTGGACTAGCGGGGGGCTATACGCAGTATTTT.

J is TRBJ1-1 and V is TRBV5-1; D unresolved. Trimming shortened V by 1 base and J by 1 base, and 5 bases separated the two germline ends. The CDR3 contains 13 residues. Germline V gene sequence: CDR1 SGHRS, CDR2 YFSETQ. The CDR3 DNA follows: TGCGCCAGCAGCTTGTCCCAGAACACTGAAGCTTTCTTT. Its translation: CASSLSQNTEAFF.

The chain recombines TRBV29-1 with TRBJ1-1; 8 bases align to TRBD1. V lost 4 bases, J lost 1 base, and 11 bases stayed unmatched. Germline V gene data show CDR1 as SQVTM and CDR2 as ANQGSEA. The CDR3 is made up of 16 amino acids. The CDR3 DNA follows: TGCAGCGTTGTTCGGACAGGGTTTCTCTCGAACACTGAAGCTTTCTTT. It is translated as CSVVRTGFLSNTEAFF.

This chain uses TRBV4-1 with TRBJ2-1; the match to TRBD2 covers 7 bases. Germline V lookup: CDR1 MGHRA, CDR2 YSYEKL. The CDR3 consists of 17 residues. V lost 0 bases and J lost 3; bases outside the gene matches: 8. The CDR3: CASSQEGLAEIYNEQFF. DNA for the CDR3: TGCGCCAGCAGCCAAGAAGGTCTAGCGGAGATCTACAATGAGCAGTTCTTC.

The chain carries TRBV3-1 (or the pseudogene TRBV3-2) and TRBJ1-5; D is ambiguous. From germline, CDR1 is LGHDT and CDR2 YNNKEL (reference sequence). The length of the CDR3 is 15 residues. V gave up 3 bases and J gave up 2 bases, with 11 bases separating them. The CDR3 loop is CASSQGGLGNQPQHF. CDR3 DNA: TGTGCCAGCAGCCAGGGCGGGTTGGGCAATCAGCCCCAGCATTTT.

The chain joins TRBV5-4 to TRBJ2-7; 9 bases fit TRBD1. Trimming cost V 4 bases and J 4 bases; bases outside gene matches: 9. Germline lookup yields CDR1 SGHNT and CDR2 YYREEE (reference sequence). This CDR3 has 15 amino acids. The CDR3: CASSAGDRAIYEQYF. The CDR3 region has the DNA TGTGCCAGCAGCGCGGGGGACAGGGCTATTTACGAGCAGTACTTC.

The CDR3: CATGSGASYEQYF. The CDR3 DNA follows: TGTGCCACCGGTAGCGGGGCCTCCTACGAGCAGTACTTC. The rearrangement uses TRBV19 and TRBJ2-7; TRBD2 agrees at 8 bases. Germline V gives CDR1 LNHDA, CDR2 SQIVND (reference sequence). The CDR3 loop spans 13 amino acids. Trimming at V came to 10 bases and at J to 0 bases, leaving 5 bases not matched to a gene.

The genes are TRBV19 and TRBJ2-3, with D tentatively TRBD2 (6 bases). V shed 0 bases and J shed 4 bases, with 14 bases lying between them. The CDR3 covers 16 residues. From germline, CDR1 is LNHDA and CDR2 SQIVND (reference sequence). CDR3 amino acids: CASSIDRRDFPDTQYF. The DNA for the CDR3 is TGTGCCAGTAGTATAGACAGGCGGGACTTCCCAGATACGCAGTATTTT.

This clone has only a few counts. The chain links TRBV30 to TRBJ2-7; 11 nucleotides align to TRBD2. In germline, CDR1 is GTSNPN, CDR2 SVGIG (reference sequence). The CDR3 sequence is 14 residues long. J was trimmed by 6 bases and V by 2 bases; bases with no gene match: 6. The CDR3 nucleotides are TGTGCCTGGAGTCGCGGACTAGCGGGCTCCGAGCAGTACTTC. Its translation: CAWSRGLAGSEQYF.

The sample holds a few counts of this clone. The same CDR3 also results from other DNA sequences found in this sample. V and J are TRBV5-1 and TRBJ2-5; 8 nucleotides agree with TRBD1. Germline loops: CDR1 SGHRS, CDR2 YFSETQ. The CDR3 loop spans 14 amino acids. With 5 bases clipped from V and 1 base from J, the junction kept 4 bases outside the gene matches. CDR3 region: CASSFGQGQETQYF. The DNA for the CDR3 is TGCGCCAGCAGTTTTGGACAGGGCCAAGAGACCCAGTACTTC.

J is TRBJ2-1 and V is TRBV29-1; 7 bases match TRBD2. The CDR3 runs to 14 residues. The germline gives CDR1 SQVTM, CDR2 ANQGSEA. J lost 6 bases, V lost 3 bases, and 8 bases had no gene match. Here the CDR3 reads CSVEPRGSPNEQFF. CDR3 in DNA: TGCAGCGTTGAGCCGCGCGGGAGTCCCAATGAGCAGTTCTTC.

In this sample, this clone turned up a few times. The chain employs TRBV29-1 and TRBJ1-4, with D tentatively TRBD1 (6 bases). Trimming removed 4 bases from V and 6 bases from J, with 12 bases in between. This CDR3 region has 13 residues. Germline loops: CDR1 SQVTM, CDR2 ANQGSEA. CDR3 nucleotide sequence: TGCAGCGTTGGGACACAGGGTTATGAAAAACTGTTTTTT. Amino acids: CSVGTQGYEKLFF.

The chain employs TRBV4-1 and TRBJ1-6; D is perhaps TRBD1 (5 bases). The V end was cut by 3 bases, the J end by 4 bases, with 7 bases between. This CDR3 spans 14 amino acids. The germline gives CDR1 MGHRA, CDR2 YSYEKL. The CDR3 is CASSHGGYNSPLHF. The CDR3 DNA reads as TGCGCCAGCAGCCACGGGGGATATAATTCACCCCTCCACTTT.

A few counts support this clone. The chain couples TRBV9 to TRBJ2-7, with D hard to call. The germline CDR1 and CDR2 sequences are SGDLS and YYNGEE. This CDR3 has 16 residues. The V and J ends lost 0 bases and 0 bases respectively, with 13 bases between them. CDR3 sequence (DNA): TGTGCCAGCAGCGTAGCTACAGCTGGTAGCTCCTACGAGCAGTACTTC. As protein: CASSVATAGSSYEQYF. The whole variable domain, remainder taken from reference TRBV9 and TRBJ2-7, is DSGVTQTPKHLITATGQRVTLRCSPRSGDLSVYWYQQSLDQGLQFLIQYYNGEERAKGNILERFSAQQFPDLHSELNLSSLELGDSALYFCASSVATAGSSYEQYFGPGTRLTVT.

The CDR3 is CASSQPSLAGAHNEQFF. Here the CDR3 DNA reads TGCGCCAGCAGCCAACCCTCCCTAGCGGGAGCCCACAATGAGCAGTTCTTC. The chain carries TRBV4-1 and TRBJ2-1; 10 bases are a match to TRBD2. Per germline, CDR1 MGHRA and CDR2 YSYEKL. V was clipped by 2 bases and J by 5 bases; unmatched bases: 9. The CDR3 totals 17 residues.

The rearrangement joins TRBV30 to TRBJ2-7; D uncertain. Germline V gene lookup returns CDR1 GTSNPN and CDR2 SVGIG (reference sequence). The V and J ends lost 0 bases and 6 bases respectively, with 12 bases between them. CDR3 length: 13 residues. The CDR3 reads CAWSVRQMREQYF. The CDR3 DNA follows: TGTGCCTGGAGTGTGAGGCAGATGCGCGAGCAGTACTTC.

The V gene is TRBV9, the J gene TRBJ2-7; perhaps TRBD2 as D (5 bases). The germline V and J ends were trimmed by 0 bases and 10 bases, with 17 bases remaining between them. Germline CDR1 is SGDLS and CDR2 is YYNGEE. The CDR3 extends over 14 amino acids. CDR3 sequence: CASSVGGGSSPQYF. The DNA for the CDR3 is TGTGCCAGCAGCGTAGGAGGTGGGAGCTCTCCACAGTACTTC.

This chain connects TRBV7-3 to TRBJ2-3, with D perhaps matching TRBD2 (5 bases). The CDR3 is 15 amino acids. Looked up from germline, CDR1 is SGHTA and CDR2 is FQGTGA. V was clipped by 1 base and J by 4 bases, with 12 bases between them. CDR3 in DNA: TGTGCCAGCAGCTTAATGTTAGAGGGTTCAGATACGCAGTATTTT. Translation gives CASSLMLEGSDTQYF.

CDR3: CASNQQGYQPQHF. The CDR3 coding sequence is TGTGCCAGCAATCAACAGGGCTATCAGCCCCAGCATTTT. V gene TRBV6-6 combines with J gene TRBJ1-5; perhaps TRBD1 as D (6 bases). Germline V gives CDR1 MNHNY, CDR2 SVGAGI (reference sequence). CDR3 length: 13 residues. V shed 7 bases and J shed 5 bases, with 12 bases lying between them.

This sequence joins TRBV23-1 and TRBJ1-6; D gene unclear. TRBV23-1 is an ORF for which the function is uncertain. This CDR3 is built from 18 residues. Trimming cost V 6 bases and J 2 bases, with 20 bases left between them. The CDR3 loop reads CASSLQSAPSPYNSPLHF. The CDR3, as DNA: TGCGCCAGCAGCCTACAGTCGGCACCGAGCCCCTATAATTCACCCCTCCACTTT.

The genes are TRBV19 and TRBJ1-5; TRBD1 might be the D (5 bases). Trimming removed 5 bases from V and 5 bases from J, with 10 bases in between. CDR1 is LNHDA, CDR2 SQIVND, per germline (reference sequence). The CDR3 runs to 13 residues. This chain's CDR3 is CASSLTVDQPQHF. The DNA of the CDR3 is TGTGCCAGTAGTTTGACAGTCGATCAGCCCCAGCATTTT.